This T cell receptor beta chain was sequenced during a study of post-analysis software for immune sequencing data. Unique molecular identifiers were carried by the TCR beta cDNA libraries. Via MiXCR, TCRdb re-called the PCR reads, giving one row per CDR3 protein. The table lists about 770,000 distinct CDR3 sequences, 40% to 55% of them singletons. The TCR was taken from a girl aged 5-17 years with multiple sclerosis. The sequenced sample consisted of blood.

In nucleotides, the CDR3 is TGCGCCAGCAGCTTGTCCCCCCAGCGGACTAGCGGAGGCACCTACGAGCAGTACTTC. The encoded protein is CASSLSPQRTSGGTYEQYF. The chain has TRBV5-1 and TRBJ2-7; 10 nucleotides agree with TRBD2. Unmatched junction bases numbered 15, after V lost 1 base and J lost 2 bases. The CDR3 runs to 19 residues. CDR1 SGHRS and CDR2 YFSETQ come from the germline V gene.